This TCR beta chain was obtained from a study of Ad26.COV2.S vaccination and SARS-CoV-2 variants. Study-level points and caveats: Overall T cell responses may have been underestimated by the analyses of TCR breadth and depth.

The germline V gene encodes CDR1 SGHKS and CDR2 YYEKEE (reference sequence). CDR3 length: 13 residues. V lost 2 bases to trimming and J lost 3 bases, with 8 bases between them. Indicated treatment: 15 to 20 received Ad26.COV2.S at low or high dose, single or two shots; about 5 received placebo; per-sample allocation not given. Repertoires come from day 63 after the first vaccine or placebo injection. Clones were read by immunoSEQ multiplex PCR, and TCRdb kept only the in-frame ones, dropping some. The sample consists of 300,000 to 400,000 clones, around 89% of them appearing once. About this clone itself: Its antigen is as yet unknown.

This TCR came from a person aged 18-65 years who received the Ad26.COV2.S COVID-19 vaccine or a placebo. The input for sequencing was peripheral blood, taken in a trial of Ad26.COV2.S vaccine versus placebo. The chain recombines TRBV5-5 with TRBJ1-2; D gene unclear. This chain's CDR3 is CASSFSQDYGYTF. The CDR3 bases are TGTGCCAGCAGCTTTAGTCAGGACTATGGCTACACCTTC. The full variable domain, its missing parts supplied by reference TRBV5-5 and TRBJ1-2, is DAGVTQSPTHLIKTRGQQVTLRCSPISGHKSVSWYQQVLGQGPQFIFQYYEKEERGRGNFPDRFSARQFPNYSSELNVNALLLGDSALYLCASSFSQDYGYTFGSGTRLTVV.